The 27 T cell receptor beta chains below come from one sample, sequenced in a study of control samples from healthy donors and cancer patients. Method: immunoSEQ multiplex PCR; TCRdb's copy keeps in-frame clones and lacks some. Of 75,000 to 95,000 clones listed, approximately 84% are singletons. Source material: PBMCs. These TCRs come from a man aged 65 to 85 with lung cancer.

The chain carries TRBV19 and TRBJ1-1; 9 bases line up with TRBD1. CDR3 size: 16 residues. CDR1 is LNHDA and CDR2 is SQIVND in the germline V gene (reference sequence). The ends lost 7 bases at V and 3 bases at J; junction bases unmatched: 12. The CDR3 DNA reads TGTGCCAGTACCGGGACAGGGAGAAGGGTGGACACTGAAGCTTTCTTT. Encoded protein: CASTGTGRRVDTEAFF.

The V gene is TRBV6-1, the J gene TRBJ2-2; 9 bases map to TRBD2. CDR3 length equals 18 residues. Germline loops: CDR1 MNHNS, CDR2 SASEGT. Unmatched junction bases numbered 10, after V lost 1 base and J lost 4 bases. As DNA, the CDR3 is TGTGCCAGCAGTGAAGTTAGTCAAGCGGGGGGCGTCACCGGGGAGCTGTTTTTT. This sequence encodes CASSEVSQAGGVTGELFF.

This chain connects TRBV5-1 to TRBJ1-1; 7 bases are a match to TRBD1. Germline CDR1 and CDR2: SGHRS and YFSETQ. The ends lost 5 bases at V and 5 bases at J; junction bases unmatched: 6. This CDR3 is built from 13 residues. Here the CDR3 reads CASRTGSVTEAFF. The CDR3 DNA reads TGCGCCAGCAGGACAGGGTCCGTAACTGAAGCTTTCTTT.

V and J are TRBV5-6 and TRBJ1-1; no firm D call. This CDR3 has 13 residues. V shed 5 bases and J shed 0 bases, with 8 bases lying between them. Germline V gives CDR1 SGHDT, CDR2 YYEEEE. CDR3 loop: CASRSGMNTEAFF. Here the CDR3 DNA reads TGTGCCAGCAGATCGGGCATGAACACTGAAGCTTTCTTT.

V gene TRBV6-5 combines with J gene TRBJ1-4; tentatively, D is TRBD1 (5 bases). Germline V gives CDR1 MNHEY, CDR2 SVGAGI. V was trimmed by 5 bases and J by 7 bases, leaving 14 bases between them. This CDR3 contains 14 residues. In DNA form, the CDR3 reads TGTGCCAGCAGTCACCGGGGGGGTGGTGAAAAACTGTTTTTT. It encodes CASSHRGGGEKLFF.

This clone is a singleton in its sample. The chain has TRBV7-2 and TRBJ1-6; 8 positions match TRBD1. The germline gives CDR1 SGHTA, CDR2 FQGNSA. J lost 10 bases, V lost 2 bases, and 7 bases had no gene match. The CDR3 sequence is 15 residues long. The CDR3 spells CASSLFTGGGSPLHF. CDR3 coding DNA: TGTGCCAGCAGCTTATTCACAGGGGGGGGATCACCCCTCCACTTT. The full variable domain, completed using reference TRBV7-2 and TRBJ1-6, is GAGVSQSPSNKVTEKGKDVELRCDPISGHTALYWYRQSLGQGLEFLIYFQGNSAPDKSGLPSDRFSAERTGGSVSTLTIQRTQQEDSAVYLCASSLFTGGGSPLHFGNGTRLTVT.

This chain joins TRBV19 and TRBJ2-7; no definite D call. The length of the CDR3 is 11 residues. Trimming stripped 9 bases from V and 6 bases from J, with 12 bases between. CDR1 is LNHDA, CDR2 SQIVND, per germline (reference sequence). CDR3 nucleotides: TGTGCCAGCTGGTCGGGTGGCGAGCAGTACTTC. It is translated as CASWSGGEQYF.

This sequence joins TRBV7-3 and TRBJ2-1; TRBD2 matches at 11 bases. The germline CDR1 and CDR2 sequences are SGHTA and FQGTGA. This CDR3 region has 15 residues. V lost 3 bases and J lost 6; bases outside the gene matches: 4. CDR3 region: CASSFTSGGSNEQFF. CDR3 nucleotide sequence: TGTGCCAGCAGCTTTACTAGCGGGGGTTCCAATGAGCAGTTCTTC.

This clone was seen a single time. This chain connects TRBV2 to TRBJ2-1, with D possibly matching TRBD2 (5 bases). Germline CDR1 is SNHLY and CDR2 is FYNNEI. V was cut by 6 bases and J by 8 bases, with 14 bases left in between. This CDR3 region has 13 residues. In DNA, the CDR3 is TGTGCCAGCAGGACCTTCACTAGGGATGAGCAGTTCTTC. It codes for CASRTFTRDEQFF.

The chain links TRBV19 to TRBJ2-2, with D maybe TRBD2 (6 bases). V gave up 6 bases and J gave up 3 bases, with 11 bases separating them. Per germline, CDR1 LNHDA and CDR2 SQIVND (reference sequence). The CDR3 runs 14 residues. The CDR3 spells CASSKWEDTGELFF. DNA of the CDR3: TGTGCCAGTAGCAAGTGGGAGGACACCGGGGAGCTGTTTTTT.

The V and J genes are TRBV7-2 and TRBJ1-3; the D is unclear. The V gene lost 3 bases and the J gene lost 0 bases, with 12 bases spanning the gap. CDR1 and CDR2 (germline): SGHTA, FQGNSA. The CDR3 covers 16 residues. The CDR3 protein is CASSLQNRSSGNTIYF. The CDR3 DNA sequence: TGTGCCAGCAGCTTGCAAAACAGAAGCTCTGGAAACACCATATATTTT.

The chain employs TRBV7-3 and TRBJ2-3; D remains ambiguous. With 5 bases removed from V and 7 bases from J, the gap between germline ends came to 13 bases. The germline V gene encodes CDR1 SGHTA and CDR2 FQGTGA. CDR3 length: 13 residues. The CDR3 spells CASSAENSYTQYF. The CDR3 DNA reads TGTGCCAGCAGCGCAGAAAATAGTTATACGCAGTATTTT.

This chain joins TRBV9 and TRBJ1-1; the D is unclear. There are 15 residues in the CDR3. Trimming pared 4 bases from V and 7 bases from J, leaving 20 bases between. Germline CDR1 reads SGDLS; CDR2 reads YYNGEE. CDR3 sequence reads: CASSPTERGLGEAFF. CDR3 in DNA: TGTGCCAGCAGCCCCACCGAGAGAGGGTTGGGTGAAGCTTTCTTT.

V and J are TRBV25-1 and TRBJ1-6, with D possibly TRBD1 on 5 matching bases. V lost 3 bases, J lost 9 bases, and 21 bases lay in between. From germline, CDR1 is MGHDK and CDR2 SYGVNS. This CDR3 has 17 amino acids. The CDR3 sequence is CASSDLHPSIRGSPLHF. The CDR3 nucleotides are TGTGCCAGCAGTGACCTACACCCGAGCATTAGGGGTTCACCCCTCCACTTT.

J is TRBJ2-7 and V is TRBV7-6; maybe TRBD1 (6 bases). The germline V and J ends were trimmed by 3 bases and 1 base, with 13 bases remaining between them. CDR3 size: 15 residues. Germline-derived CDR1 and CDR2 are SGHVS and FNYEAQ. In DNA form, the CDR3 reads TGTGCCAGCAGCTTTACGACCGGGACATCCTACGAGCAGTACTTC. It specifies CASSFTTGTSYEQYF. Full variable domain (missing parts from reference TRBV7-6 and TRBJ2-7): GAGVSQSPRYKVTKRGQDVALRCDPISGHVSLYWYRQALGQGPEFLTYFNYEAQQDKSGLPNDRFSAERPEGSISTLTIQRTEQRDSAMYRCASSFTTGTSYEQYFGPGTRLTVT.

This rearrangement joins TRBV30 to TRBJ2-3; 8 bases agree with TRBD1. CDR1 and CDR2 (germline): GTSNPN, SVGIG (reference sequence). The V segment lost 5 bases and the J segment 6 bases; nucleotides outside the gene matches: 10. The CDR3 length is 14 residues. The CDR3 DNA reads TGTGCCTGGGACACAGGGGGAGGAAGGGATACGCAGTATTTT. Translated, it gives CAWDTGGGRDTQYF.

The DNA for the CDR3 is TGTGCCAGCAGTTCGGGACAGCTAAACATTCAGTACTTC. Protein sequence: CASSSGQLNIQYF. The chain combines TRBV27 with TRBJ2-4; 7 bases map to TRBD1. CDR1 is MNHEY and CDR2 is SMNVEV in the germline V gene (reference sequence). V trimming: 4 bases; J trimming: 6 bases; junction bases outside the gene matches: 3. The CDR3 extends over 13 amino acids.

The chain employs TRBV27 and TRBJ1-2; D remains unclear. V dropped 6 bases and J dropped 0 bases, with 11 bases sitting between them. Per germline, CDR1 MNHEY and CDR2 SMNVEV (reference sequence). This CDR3 spans 14 amino acids. This chain's CDR3 is CASRAELPNYGYTF. In nucleotides, the CDR3 is TGTGCCAGCAGGGCCGAGCTCCCTAACTATGGCTACACCTTC.

The gene calls are TRBV18 and TRBJ1-1; 7 bases match TRBD1. V lost 6 bases, J lost 5 bases, and 6 bases stayed unmatched. The CDR3 extends over 13 amino acids. The V gene's germline CDR1 is KGHSH and CDR2 LQKENI. In DNA, the CDR3 is TGTGCCAGCTCTGAAAACAGGGGAACTGAAGCTTTCTTT. This gives the protein CASSENRGTEAFF.

The chain couples TRBV5-1 to TRBJ1-3; possible D gene TRBD1, 5 bases. Germline V gene data show CDR1 as SGHRS and CDR2 as YFSETQ. Trimming took off 5 bases at V and 2 bases at J, with 17 bases between the two ends. The CDR3 consists of 16 residues. Here the CDR3 reads CASRPGLSLAGNTIYF. CDR3 in DNA: TGCGCCAGCAGACCGGGGCTTTCCCTCGCTGGAAACACCATATATTTT.

The chain uses TRBV15 and TRBJ2-2; D gene unclear. Trimming left V 8 bases short and J 4 bases short, with 11 bases between. The CDR3 spans 13 residues. CDR1 and CDR2 (germline): LNHNV, YYDKDF (reference sequence). This chain's CDR3 is CATSLSGTGELFF. The DNA of the CDR3 is TGTGCCACCTCCTTATCGGGCACCGGGGAGCTGTTTTTT.

V is TRBV9 and J is TRBJ1-6; 11 bases agree with TRBD1. The CDR3 has 16 residues. Losses at the gene ends were 3 bases for V and 4 bases for J; bases not matched to a gene: 3. Germline loops: CDR1 SGDLS, CDR2 YYNGEE. CDR3 amino acids: CASSGGTGGYNSPLHF. The CDR3 DNA reads TGTGCCAGCAGCGGGGGGACAGGGGGATATAATTCACCCCTCCACTTT.

There are a few counts of this clone. The rearrangement uses TRBV19 and TRBJ1-6, with TRBD1 matching 9 bases. Germline V gene sequence: CDR1 LNHDA, CDR2 SQIVND (reference sequence). J lost 7 bases, V lost 3 bases, and 10 bases had no gene match. The CDR3 is 17 amino acids. The CDR3 is CASSIVPGTGRNSPLHF. Written as DNA, the CDR3 is TGTGCCAGTAGTATTGTTCCCGGGACAGGGCGCAATTCACCCCTCCACTTT.

The V gene is TRBV30, the J gene TRBJ1-5; D not resolved. The length of the CDR3 is 12 residues. V was cut by 3 bases and J by 9 bases, with 12 bases left in between. Germline CDR1 reads GTSNPN; CDR2 reads SVGIG (reference sequence). CDR3: CAWSLAVGPQHF. For the CDR3, the DNA is TGTGCCTGGAGCCTAGCAGTAGGGCCCCAGCATTTT.

The gene calls are TRBV2 and TRBJ1-4; D not certain. The germline gives CDR1 SNHLY, CDR2 FYNNEI. Trimming pared 0 bases from V and 2 bases from J, leaving 10 bases between. The CDR3 is made up of 16 amino acids. The DNA of the CDR3 is TGTGCCAGCAGTGAAGCGTCTGTCGGCACTAATGAAAAACTGTTTTTT. This gives the protein CASSEASVGTNEKLFF.

Concerning this clone: A read error may account for a junction end that differs from germline. The chain recombines TRBV6-6 with TRBJ1-1; possibly TRBD1 for D (5 bases). The CDR3 loop spans 14 amino acids. Germline-derived CDR1 and CDR2 are MNHNY and SVGAGI (reference sequence). The CDR3 region has the DNA TGTGCCAGCCGCGTCTCGGGGGAGAACGCTGAAGCTTTCTTT. It specifies CASRVSGENAEAFF.

The V call is TRBV7-9, the J call TRBJ1-1, with D hard to call. With 6 bases removed from V and 0 bases from J, the gap between germline ends came to 8 bases. From germline, CDR1 is SEHNR and CDR2 FQNEAQ (reference sequence). The CDR3 contains 13 residues. The CDR3 loop reads CASSSTMNTEAFF. CDR3 nucleotide sequence: TGTGCCAGCAGTTCAACCATGAACACTGAAGCTTTCTTT.